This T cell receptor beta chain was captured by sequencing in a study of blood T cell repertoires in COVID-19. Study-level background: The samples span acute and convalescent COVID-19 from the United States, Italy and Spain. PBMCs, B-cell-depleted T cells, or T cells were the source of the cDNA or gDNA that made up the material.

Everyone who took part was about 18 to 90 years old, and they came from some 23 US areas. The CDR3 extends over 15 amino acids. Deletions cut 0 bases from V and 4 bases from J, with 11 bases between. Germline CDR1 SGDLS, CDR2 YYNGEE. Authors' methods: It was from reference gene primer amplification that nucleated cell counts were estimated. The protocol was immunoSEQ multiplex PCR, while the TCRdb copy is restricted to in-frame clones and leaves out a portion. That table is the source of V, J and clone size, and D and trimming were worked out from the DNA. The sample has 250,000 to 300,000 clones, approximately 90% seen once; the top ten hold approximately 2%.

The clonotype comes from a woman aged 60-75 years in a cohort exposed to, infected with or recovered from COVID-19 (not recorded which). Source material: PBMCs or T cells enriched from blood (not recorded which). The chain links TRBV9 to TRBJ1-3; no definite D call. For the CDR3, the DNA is TGTGCCAGCAGCGTAGGCCAGATCCCAGGAAACACCATATATTTT. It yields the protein CASSVGQIPGNTIYF.